This paragraph covers one T cell receptor beta chain sequence. No cognate antigen has been identified for it. Nothing much larger sits one base from this clone, and base qualities are not available. This sample was taken from a study of shared clonotypes between healthy human individuals (dated by TCRdb to the early 2020s). Looking at the study overall: A couple of women and a few men aged 18 to 49 years were included in the cohort. To increase sequencing depth and limit assay-specific biases, TCR repertoire library preparation and sequencing were carried out by different laboratories using diverse techniques. Blood TCR repertoires of roughly 5 healthy adults were deeply sequenced to estimate repertoire size and the extent of clonotype sharing between individuals. Between about 0.85 and 10 billion PBMCs per donor were obtained by leukapheresis. For each donor, three plates each were used for CD4 naive and CD4 memory, two plates were used for CD8 naive, and one plate was used for CD8 memory.

Ends trimmed: V by 6 bases, J by 4 bases; bases unmatched to a gene: 3. The CDR3 covers 13 residues, taking in both the cysteine and the phenylalanine. CDR3 DNA is the only sequence kept; it has 39 bases, read in frame from the first base. The CDR1 and CDR2 encoded by the germline V gene are SNHLY and FYNNEI. Study-wide findings and limitations: Larger estimated clonotype richness was generally found for naive subsets than for memory subsets. Pairwise subsampling led to the expectation that sequencing depth would affect the degree of clonotype sharing among donors. The genetic and exposure-history diversity represented was limited by the small number of donors. Compared with non-shared clonotypes, the clonotypes found in all four sorted-subset donors had higher generation probabilities. Only blood was sampled, and tissue TCR repertoires likely differ from those in blood. When a handful of donors were compared, the shared fraction of clonotypes was approximately 5% for naive CD4, less than 4% for naive CD8, 2% to 2.5% for memory CD4, and about 0.36% for memory CD8. Incomplete sequencing was indicated by rarefaction of sorted-subset datasets, despite the large sequencing depth.

Using the deep immunoSEQ assay, TCR CDR3 regions were amplified from genomic DNA by multiplex PCR. Genomic DNA extracted from each cell subset was distributed evenly over all wells of several immunoSEQ 96-well plates, and each plate served as one replicate. For sorted subsets, 200 to 250 ng genomic DNA, equal to tens of thousands of T cell genomes, was loaded into each replicate PCR. Purified libraries were quantified with a Qubit 3.0 fluorometer, sized on a Bioanalyzer 2100, and re-quantified with the KAPA Library Quantification kit. Every immunoSEQ 96-well plate was sequenced on a dedicated single-read 150-cycle Illumina NextSeq 550 flow cell. As for the original processing: The immunoSEQ output contained only junctional sequences without quality scores, so filtering could not match that applied to full-length reads. Sequences were annotated with PyIR, a Python wrapper for IgBLAST v1.9, and V/J genes and CDR3 were assigned using IMGT germline references. Reads were removed for weak V/J assignments (E-value above 1e-6), missing CDR3, stop codons, out-of-frame junctions, or ambiguous translated residues. A V3J clonotype was defined by an identical inferred V gene, J gene, and CDR3 amino acid sequence. Percentage overlap between repertoires was calculated by dividing the number of shared unique clonotypes by the size of the smaller repertoire. RTK rarefaction, the Chao1 estimator, and Recon v2.1 estimates of unobserved clonotypes were used to assess repertoire richness. For all TCRbeta clonotypes obtained by the gDNA method from four donors, generation probabilities were computed with OLGA. TCRdb mirrors the immuneACCESS table, restricted to in-frame sequences. Some clones are absent from its copies; in checked studies, under half trace to an unresolved V gene, and the reason for the others is unknown. That table is the source of V, J and clone size, and D and trimming were worked out from the DNA. The sample includes approximately 2,000,000 clones, with 93% observed a single time. The ten top clones hold approximately 1.6% of the sample.

CD8 naive samples were obtained by positive selection for CCR7 among CD45RO-negative cells, yielding a CD45RA+CCR7+ population from which TemRA cells were excluded. Healthy HIV-negative adults with no recently reported acute infections or vaccinations were included as donors. All donors were Caucasian adults living in Nashville, Tennessee, USA. Blood was obtained by leukapheresis, after which PBMCs were separated by Ficoll-Histopaque density gradient centrifugation and cryopreserved in liquid nitrogen vapor phase. Purity and quantity of every magnetically sorted T cell population were checked by analytical flow cytometry. Each sorted fraction had its genomic DNA isolated and then quantified by UV absorbance on a Nanodrop 2000c.

The rearrangement joined TRBV2 to TRBJ1-2; the junction holds 9 bases that match TRBD1. The sample consisted of naive CD8+ T cells from PBMCs. The intended sense of this specimen's cell subset or site label: CD45RA+CCR7+. The source of this sequence is a man between 18 and 29 years old in good health. Some clones in this sample may be carry-over from other donors' samples. The CDR3 region: CASREGQGYGYTF. The DNA sequence reads TGTGCCAGCAGGGAGGGACAGGGCTATGGCTACACCTTC.